This T cell receptor beta chain derives from a study of blood T cell repertoires in COVID-19. Libraries were prepared by immunoSEQ multiplex PCR; TCRdb keeps only in-frame clonotypes and omits some of them. The sample has approximately 150,000 clones; around 90% are singletons. Germline values: CDR1 SGHDT, CDR2 YYEEEE. This CDR3 contains 15 residues. With 4 bases clipped from V and 4 bases from J, the junction kept 8 bases outside the gene matches. Sequencing input: peripheral blood. The chain uses TRBV5-6 and TRBJ2-7, with TRBD1 identical over 10 bases. This TCR came from a woman in her forties or fifties with acute or convalescent COVID-19. This CDR3 is CASSLRQGAGYEQYF. For the CDR3, the DNA is TGTGCCAGCAGCCTCCGACAGGGGGCAGGGTACGAGCAGTACTTC. The complete variable domain, with remaining parts taken from reference TRBV5-6 and TRBJ2-7, reads DAGVTQSPTHLIKTRGQQVTLRCSPKSGHDTVSWYQQALGQGPQFIFQYYEEEERQRGNFPDRFSGHQFPNYSSELNVNALLLGDSALYLCASSLRQGAGYEQYFGPGTRLTVT.